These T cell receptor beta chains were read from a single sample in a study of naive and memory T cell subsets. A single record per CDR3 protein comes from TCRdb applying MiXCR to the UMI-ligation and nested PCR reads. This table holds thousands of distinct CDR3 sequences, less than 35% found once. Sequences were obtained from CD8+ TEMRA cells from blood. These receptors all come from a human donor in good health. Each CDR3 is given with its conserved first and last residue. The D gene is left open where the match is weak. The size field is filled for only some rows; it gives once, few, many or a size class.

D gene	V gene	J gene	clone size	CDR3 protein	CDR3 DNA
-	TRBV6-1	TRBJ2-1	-	CASTPGTSRRQFF	TGTGCCAGCACTCCCGGGACCTCGAGGCGGCAGTTCTTC
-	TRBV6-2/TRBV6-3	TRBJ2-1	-	CASSYLSDEQFF	TGTGCCAGCAGTTACCTAAGTGATGAGCAGTTCTTC
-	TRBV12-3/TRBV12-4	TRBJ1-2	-	CASSFKGSGGYTF	TGTGCCAGCAGTTTCAAGGGGAGTGGAGGCTACACCTTC
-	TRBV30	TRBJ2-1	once	CAWSTAWYNEQFF	TGTGCCTGGAGTACTGCCTGGTACAATGAGCAGTTCTTC
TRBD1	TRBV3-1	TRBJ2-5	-	CASSQPGTGQEETQYF	TGTGCCAGCAGCCAACCCGGGACAGGGCAGGAAGAGACCCAGTATTTC
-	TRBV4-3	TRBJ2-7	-	CASSRLDRPYEQYF	TGCGCCAGCAGCCGACTCGACAGGCCCTACGAGCAGTACTTC
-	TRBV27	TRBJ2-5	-	CASSLRRSSGETQYF	TGTGCCAGCAGTTTAAGGAGGTCGTCTGGGGAGACCCAGTACTTC
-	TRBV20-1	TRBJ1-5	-	CSARDGFQRNQPQHF	TGCAGTGCTAGAGATGGTTTCCAACGCAATCAGCCCCAGCATTTT
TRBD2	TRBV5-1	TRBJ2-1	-	CASSPRFGSGSGNEQFF	TGCGCCAGCAGCCCCCGCTTTGGGAGCGGGAGTGGCAATGAGCAGTTCTTC
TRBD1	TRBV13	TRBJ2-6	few	CASSALQGPGANVLTF	TGTGCCAGCAGCGCATTACAGGGGCCTGGGGCCAACGTCCTGACTTTC
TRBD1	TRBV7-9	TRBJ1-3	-	CASSLEVDRRGAFSGNTIYF	TGTGCCAGCAGCTTAGAGGTGGACAGGAGGGGAGCCTTCTCTGGAAACACCATATATTTT
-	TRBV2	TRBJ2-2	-	CASSDMGLYTGELFF	TGTGCCAGCAGTGATATGGGGTTGTACACCGGGGAGCTGTTTTTT
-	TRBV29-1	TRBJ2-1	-	CSVERDGEQFF	TGCAGCGTTGAGCGGGATGGTGAGCAGTTCTTC
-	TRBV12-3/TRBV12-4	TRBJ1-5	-	CASDYGRYSNQPQHF	TGTGCCAGCGATTATGGACGGTATAGCAATCAGCCCCAGCATTTT
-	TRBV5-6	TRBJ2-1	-	CASSSYRDEQFF	TGTGCCAGCAGTTCCTACAGGGATGAGCAGTTCTTC
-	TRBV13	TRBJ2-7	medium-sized	CASSLYDRLFDEQYF	TGTGCCAGCAGCTTATACGACAGGCTTTTCGATGAGCAGTACTTC
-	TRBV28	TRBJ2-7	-	CASSLPGSYEQYF	TGTGCCAGCAGTTTACCAGGATCCTACGAGCAGTACTTC